This T cell receptor (beta chain) is from a study of blood T cell repertoires in COVID-19. About the research overall: Nucleic acid was either cDNA or gDNA, and it came from T cells, B-cell-depleted T cells, or PBMCs.

The CDR3 is 14 residues long. Germline CDR1 is LNHDA and CDR2 is SQIVND (reference sequence). V dropped 8 bases and J dropped 3; count of bases not matched to a gene: 7. Original data processing: Amplifying reference gene primers gave estimates of nucleated cell counts. TCRdb keeps only in-frame clones here, not all; method: immunoSEQ multiplex PCR. Clone size and V and J calls were adopted from that table, with D and trimming inferred from the DNA. The sample carries 160,000 or so clones, roughly 80% recorded once. The source of this sequence is a woman aged 70-85 years with acute or convalescent COVID-19. V usage is TRBV19 and J usage is TRBJ1-1; 9 bases agree with TRBD1. The sample comprised peripheral blood. Here the CDR3 DNA reads TGTGCCAGTGCCCGGGACAGGGTGGACACTGAAGCTTTCTTT. This translates into CASARDRVDTEAFF.